The 25 T cell receptor beta chains reported below all come from one sample, sequenced in a study of blood T cell repertoires in COVID-19 (dated by TCRdb to the early 2020s). The method behind the library was the immunoSEQ multiplex PCR assay. The clones in this table, taken by TCRdb from immuneACCESS, are in-frame only. Not every clone is retained; where verified, under half of the shortfall comes from an unresolved V gene, and the cause of the rest is unknown. This sample holds 80,000 to 95,000 clones; 81% were observed only once. Jointly, the top ten make up approximately 44% of the sample. The sample comprised peripheral blood. These receptor sequences come from a man older than 75 with acute or convalescent COVID-19.

This clone has just a few counts. The rearrangement links TRBV2 to TRBJ2-2, with D uncertain. The CDR3 loop spans 14 amino acids. The ends were cut back, 0 bases at V and 4 bases at J, with 6 bases in the middle. The germline CDR1 and CDR2 sequences are SNHLY and FYNNEI. As DNA, the CDR3 is TGTGCCAGCAGTGAAGCGGAGTTCACCGGGGAGCTGTTTTTT. Translated, it gives CASSEAEFTGELFF.

The chain has TRBV7-3 and TRBJ2-3, with a weak D call TRBD1 (5 bases). V lost 1 base and J 5 bases, leaving 7 bases between the germline ends. This CDR3 is 13 amino acids long. Germline CDR1 SGHTA, CDR2 FQGTGA. CDR3 in amino acids: CASSLNTGDTQYF. Here the CDR3 DNA reads TGTGCCAGCAGCTTAAATACAGGAGATACGCAGTATTTT.

This sequence joins TRBV5-4 and TRBJ2-2, with D possibly matching TRBD2 (6 bases). The CDR3 extends over 14 amino acids. Trimming pared 2 bases from V and 1 base from J, leaving 6 bases between. Germline CDR1 and CDR2: SGHNT and YYREEE (reference sequence). CDR3 in DNA: TGTGCCAGCAGCTTCGGGGGGAACACCGGGGAGCTGTTTTTT. Protein product: CASSFGGNTGELFF.

In this sample, this clone turned up a few times. The CDR3 sequence is CASSLTGLANYGYTF. The CDR3 DNA reads TGCGCCAGCAGCTTGACAGGATTAGCTAACTATGGCTACACCTTC. The chain recombines TRBV5-1 with TRBJ1-2, with D maybe TRBD1 (5 bases). CDR3 length equals 15 residues. Germline V gene lookup returns CDR1 SGHRS and CDR2 YFSETQ. Trimming removed 1 base from V and 0 bases from J, with 10 bases in between.

This chain links TRBV7-3 with TRBJ2-3; D is unclear. This CDR3 spans 15 amino acids. CDR1 SGHTA and CDR2 FQGTGA come from the germline V gene. Trimming removed 4 bases from V and 2 bases from J, with 13 bases in between. CDR3 coding DNA: TGTGCCAGCAGCTCCCGAGGCATAACCACAGATACGCAGTATTTT. Translating gives CASSSRGITTDTQYF.

This sequence joins TRBV30 and TRBJ1-5; D perhaps matches TRBD1 (5 bases). Germline CDR1 GTSNPN, CDR2 SVGIG (reference sequence). The germline V and J ends were trimmed by 0 bases and 5 bases, with 11 bases remaining between them. The CDR3 consists of 14 residues. The chain's CDR3 is CAWSVPGWHQPQHF. For the CDR3, the DNA is TGTGCCTGGAGTGTACCAGGGTGGCATCAGCCCCAGCATTTT.

CDR3 residues: CASSPSRVYEQYF. In DNA form, the CDR3 reads TGTGCCAGCTCACCAAGCAGGGTCTACGAGCAGTACTTC. The J gene is TRBJ2-7, the V gene TRBV18; D may be TRBD1 (5 bases). V gave up 2 bases and J gave up 3 bases, with 8 bases separating them. The germline V gene has CDR1 KGHSH and CDR2 LQKENI. CDR3 size: 13 residues.

This chain links TRBV4-3 with TRBJ2-1; no definite D call. CDR1 is LGHNA and CDR2 is YSLEER in the germline V gene. The V end was cut by 0 bases, the J end by 7 bases, with 16 bases between. This CDR3 has 16 amino acids. In DNA, the CDR3 is TGCGCCAGCAGCCAAGATCTTTGGAACTCGGGTAATGAGCAGTTCTTC. This sequence encodes CASSQDLWNSGNEQFF.

In its sample, this clone was seen once. The rearrangement uses TRBV6-5 and TRBJ1-4; TRBD1 might be the D (6 bases). Germline values: CDR1 MNHEY, CDR2 SVGAGI. V gave up 8 bases and J gave up 2 bases, with 15 bases separating them. The CDR3 totals 15 residues. CDR3 protein: CASRWGGATNEKLFF. The CDR3 DNA reads TGTGCCAGCCGATGGGGGGGCGCGACTAATGAAAAACTGTTTTTT.

The chain recombines TRBV5-1 with TRBJ2-7, with TRBD2 matching 7 bases. From germline, CDR1 is SGHRS and CDR2 YFSETQ. V trimming: 4 bases; J trimming: 5 bases; junction bases outside the gene matches: 9. This CDR3 comprises 14 residues. The CDR3 sequence: CASSGAGVINEQYF. Written as DNA, the CDR3 is TGCGCCAGCAGCGGGGCGGGAGTCATAAACGAGCAGTACTTC.

This clone was recorded only once. The chain carries TRBV9 and TRBJ2-4, with D possibly being TRBD1 (5 bases). V was pared by 5 bases and J by 0 bases, with 9 bases between. From germline, CDR1 is SGDLS and CDR2 YYNGEE. CDR3 length: 14 amino acids. DNA for the CDR3: TGTGCCAGCAGTGATGACAGAGCCAAAAACATTCAGTACTTC. It is translated as CASSDDRAKNIQYF. Supplemented by reference TRBV9 and TRBJ2-4, the full variable domain reads DSGVTQTPKHLITATGQRVTLRCSPRSGDLSVYWYQQSLDQGLQFLIQYYNGEERAKGNILERFSAQQFPDLHSELNLSSLELGDSALYFCASSDDRAKNIQYFGAGTRLSVL.

This sequence joins TRBV5-1 and TRBJ2-5, with 7 bases matching TRBD1. The CDR3 totals 15 residues. Germline CDR1 SGHRS, CDR2 YFSETQ. Unmatched junction bases numbered 7, after V lost 0 bases and J lost 5 bases. Here the CDR3 DNA reads TGCGCCAGCAGCTTGGGACAGGGTGTAAGGGAGACCCAGTACTTC. The encoded protein is CASSLGQGVRETQYF. Drawing the rest from reference TRBV5-1 and TRBJ2-5, the complete variable domain is KAGVTQTPRYLIKTRGQQVTLSCSPISGHRSVSWYQQTPGQGLQFLFEYFSETQRNKGNFPGRFSGRQFSNSRSEMNVSTLELGDSALYLCASSLGQGVRETQYFGPGTRLLVL.

This rearrangement joins TRBV18 to TRBJ2-1, with TRBD1 identical over 9 bases. Germline V gives CDR1 KGHSH, CDR2 LQKENI. CDR3 size: 14 residues. V shed 6 bases and J 8 bases; nucleotides not matched to a gene: 8. The CDR3 sequence is CASSPGTGWDEQFF. The CDR3 DNA follows: TGTGCCAGCTCTCCTGGGACAGGGTGGGATGAGCAGTTCTTC.

CDR3 sequence (DNA): TGTGCCGTAACTAGCGGGACCTCATACAATGAGCAGTTCTTC. It codes for CAVTSGTSYNEQFF. The rearrangement uses TRBV7-9 and TRBJ2-1; 10 bases fit TRBD2. V lost 11 bases, J lost 4 bases, and 8 bases stayed unmatched. The CDR3 loop spans 14 amino acids. Germline-derived CDR1 and CDR2 are SEHNR and FQNEAQ (reference sequence).

This clone was recorded once. This chain joins TRBV3-1 (or the pseudogene TRBV3-2) and TRBJ1-3; D is ambiguous. Germline V gene lookup returns CDR1 LGHDT and CDR2 YNNKEL (reference sequence). The CDR3 is made up of 16 amino acids. Trimming removed 1 base at V and 0 bases at J, with 10 bases between. The CDR3 sequence is CASSQGFKLSGNTIYF. For the CDR3, the DNA is TGTGCCAGCAGCCAAGGTTTTAAGCTCTCTGGAAACACCATATATTTT.

The genes are TRBV19 and TRBJ2-7, with TRBD1 matching 9 bases. CDR3 length equals 15 residues. CDR1 is LNHDA and CDR2 is SQIVND in the germline V gene (reference sequence). V dropped 4 bases and J dropped 6; count of bases not matched to a gene: 10. DNA for the CDR3: TGTGCCAGTAGTAAGGCCCACAGGGGGCGATCCGAGCAGTACTTC. Protein: CASSKAHRGRSEQYF.

This clone turned up a few times. The rearrangement joins TRBV6-5 to TRBJ1-5, with 7 bases matching TRBD1. This CDR3 region has 15 residues. Looked up from germline, CDR1 is MNHEY and CDR2 is SVGAGI. V gave up 6 bases and J gave up 2 bases; unmatched junction bases: 7. The CDR3 here is CASSKTGNGNQPQHF. The CDR3 DNA reads TGTGCCAGCAGCAAGACAGGGAATGGCAATCAGCCCCAGCATTTT.

The CDR3 DNA is TGTGCCAGCAGTTACGCCGGGACAAAAAATGAGCAGTTCTTC. Amino acid sequence: CASSYAGTKNEQFF. J is TRBJ2-1 and V is TRBV6-2 or TRBV6-3, with D perhaps TRBD1 (6 bases). Germline CDR1 is MNHEY and CDR2 is SVGEGT. This CDR3 is built from 14 residues. The V end was cut by 2 bases, the J end by 7 bases, with 12 bases between.

This clone was observed a few times. V gene TRBV18 combines with J gene TRBJ1-1; D is undetermined. Germline-derived CDR1 and CDR2 are KGHSH and LQKENI. CDR3 length: 14 amino acids. V dropped 1 base and J dropped 2 bases, with 8 bases sitting between them. CDR3 in amino acids: CASSPRGANTEAFF. CDR3 in DNA: TGTGCCAGCTCACCACGGGGAGCTAACACTGAAGCTTTCTTT.

V is TRBV5-1 and J is TRBJ1-1; TRBD1 agrees at 8 bases. The CDR3 consists of 16 residues. Unmatched junction bases numbered 5, after V lost 0 bases and J lost 1 base. Germline V gives CDR1 SGHRS, CDR2 YFSETQ. CDR3 residues: CASSLAGDRPNTEAFF. CDR3 DNA sequence: TGCGCCAGCAGCTTGGCCGGGGACAGGCCGAACACTGAAGCTTTCTTT.

The V gene is TRBV27, the J gene TRBJ1-1; the match to TRBD1 covers 9 bases. V was clipped by 7 bases and J by 3 bases; unmatched bases: 9. CDR1 is MNHEY and CDR2 is SMNVEV in the germline V gene (reference sequence). The CDR3 extends over 15 amino acids. For the CDR3, the DNA is TGTGCCAGCAATAGGGGGGACAGGGTGGACACTGAAGCTTTCTTT. Protein: CASNRGDRVDTEAFF.

The genes are TRBV28 and TRBJ2-1, with 8 bases that match TRBD2. The V gene's germline CDR1 is MDHEN and CDR2 SYDVKM. This CDR3 contains 15 residues. After removal of 6 bases from V and 8 bases from J, the junction contained 12 bases not matched to a gene. CDR3 region: CASSGLAGNSYEQFF. CDR3 nucleotides: TGTGCCAGCAGCGGCTTAGCGGGAAATAGCTATGAGCAGTTCTTC. The whole variable domain, remainder taken from reference TRBV28 and TRBJ2-1, is DVKVTQSSRYLVKRTGEKVFLECVQDMDHENMFWYRQDPGLGLRLIYFSYDVKMKEKGDIPEGYSVSREKKERFSLILESASTNQTSMYLCASSGLAGNSYEQFFGPGTRLTVL.

The rearrangement uses TRBV4-2 and TRBJ1-4; 7 bases map to TRBD1. The CDR3 is 16 amino acids. From germline, CDR1 is LGHNA and CDR2 YNFKEQ. The V gene end was trimmed by 4 bases and the J gene end by 2 bases; junction bases not matched to a gene: 7. The CDR3 loop is CASSPQTGSTNEKLFF. As DNA, the CDR3 is TGTGCCAGCAGCCCGCAGACAGGGAGTACTAATGAAAAACTGTTTTTT.

The CDR3 reads CSASFSGSADTQYF. The CDR3 DNA follows: TGCAGTGCTAGTTTTAGCGGGAGCGCAGATACGCAGTATTTT. The chain couples TRBV20-1 to TRBJ2-3; the match to TRBD2 covers 9 bases. Germline trimming cut 3 bases from V and 4 bases from J; bases unmatched to any gene: 5. The germline V gene encodes CDR1 DFQATT and CDR2 SNEGSKA (reference sequence). The CDR3 consists of 14 residues.

This clone was counted at least ten times. V usage is TRBV18 and J usage is TRBJ1-4, with D maybe TRBD1 (5 bases). The CDR3 extends over 18 amino acids. Deletions cut 1 base from V and 4 bases from J, with 19 bases between. CDR1 and CDR2 (germline): KGHSH, LQKENI. The CDR3 region is CASSPHHFNQGYNEKLFF. The CDR3 nucleotides are TGTGCCAGCTCACCACACCACTTTAATCAGGGCTATAATGAAAAACTGTTTTTT.